This paragraph covers one TCR beta chain sequence. This entry is derived from a study of blood T cell repertoires in COVID-19. Study details: Some COVID-19 samples were acute and others convalescent; all came from the United States, Italy and Spain. Sources were T cells, B-cell-depleted T cells, or PBMCs; the material itself was cDNA or gDNA.

Study processing details: Amplifying reference gene primers gave estimates of nucleated cell counts. Clones were read by immunoSEQ multiplex PCR, and TCRdb kept only the in-frame ones, dropping some. V and J calls and clone size come straight from that table; D and trimming were deduced from the DNA. The table has 250,000 to 300,000 clones, 80% to 90% seen once. The V end lost 5 bases, the J end lost 3 bases, and 19 bases lay between the germline ends. This CDR3 spans 16 amino acids. Per germline, CDR1 SGHRS and CDR2 YFSETQ. The sample taken for sequencing was peripheral blood. J is TRBJ2-3 and V is TRBV5-1, with TRBD1 as a possible D gene (6 bases). The receptor comes from a woman in her 70s with acute or convalescent COVID-19. CDR3 nucleotides: TGCGCCAGCAGAGAGGGACAACCTCAGGGTACAGATACGCAGTATTTT. Translation gives CASREGQPQGTDTQYF. The full variable domain, completed using reference TRBV5-1 and TRBJ2-3, is KAGVTQTPRYLIKTRGQQVTLSCSPISGHRSVSWYQQTPGQGLQFLFEYFSETQRNKGNFPGRFSGRQFSNSRSEMNVSTLELGDSALYLCASREGQPQGTDTQYFGPGTRLTVL.